This TCR beta chain was captured in a study of cytomegalovirus exposure and HLA in healthy donors. Study as a whole: Of all 400 or so donors who were genotyped, 75% to 85% belonged to the Caucasian-associated ancestry cluster.

There are 14 residues in the CDR3. V dropped 4 bases and J dropped 4 bases, with 13 bases sitting between them. Per the germline V gene, CDR1 is MGHRA and CDR2 is YSYEKL. This clone was observed a single time. The study ran its PCR with 60 Vbeta and 13 Jbeta primers. Generated by immunoSEQ multiplex PCR, the TCRdb table keeps only in-frame clones and is missing some. The sample comprises about 160,000 clones, more than 60% of which are singletons, and roughly an eighth rests with the top ten. The donors (healthy individuals) were bone marrow donors. The gene calls are TRBV4-1 and TRBJ1-1; a possible D gene is TRBD1 (6 bases). This TCR was recovered from a man in his forties in good health and CMV-seropositive. The sequenced sample was PBMCs. The CDR3 DNA is TGCGCCAGCAGCCCTACAGGGCTGAGCACTGAAGCTTTCTTT. Protein: CASSPTGLSTEAFF.